Given below is one T cell receptor beta chain in context. V was cut by 5 bases and J by 2 bases, with 19 bases left in between. CDR3 size: 16 residues. CDR1 and CDR2 (germline): MNHEY, SMNVEV (reference sequence). The entry originates in a study of shared T cell receptors in the human thymus. The assay was immunoSEQ multiplex PCR, and TCRdb's table has in-frame clones only and misses some. This table holds under 850,000 clones, roughly 90% found once. These same data were also listed under a study on human thymus T cells. From that second work: From resections taken during corrective heart surgery, the thymus tissue was obtained. Apparent skewing of V and J gene usage characterized both thymic and blood repertoires.

This sequence was found in a boy under two years old with a congenital heart defect. The V call is TRBV27, the J call TRBJ2-7; possibly TRBD2 for D (5 bases). The specimen was thymocytes. DNA for the CDR3: TGTGCCAGCAGTCCCCCCCCGAAGCGGAAGACCTACGAGCAGTACTTC. Protein: CASSPPPKRKTYEQYF.